A single sample gave rise to the 23 T cell receptor beta chains below, sequenced in a study of neurological immune-mediated disorders. TCRdb processed the 5' RACE reads anew with MiXCR; each CDR3 protein has one entry. This sample has some 60,000 distinct CDR3 sequences; roughly 9.7% occur once, and the top ten carry under 15%. Time point here: longitudinal time-point 2. Sequenced input: PBMCs. These receptors were obtained from a man under 40 in good health.

The CDR3 DNA follows: TGTGCCAGCAGCTTCGGACTAGCGGGAGCGAGTAGTTACAATGAGCAGTTCTTC. Translating it yields CASSFGLAGASSYNEQFF. V usage is TRBV5-4 and J usage is TRBJ2-1; the match to TRBD2 covers 13 bases. V dropped 2 bases and J dropped 4; count of bases not matched to a gene: 9. CDR1 and CDR2 from the germline V gene are SGHNT and YYREEE (reference sequence). CDR3 size: 18 residues.

The sample holds many counts of this clonotype. The chain carries TRBV4-2 and TRBJ2-7, with 7 bases that match TRBD2. V shed 3 bases, J shed 0 bases, and the junction held 11 bases outside the gene matches. CDR3 length: 17 residues. Germline V lookup: CDR1 LGHNA, CDR2 YNFKEQ. The CDR3 region is CASSQPSSGLSSYEQYF. The CDR3 DNA is TGTGCCAGCAGCCAGCCTTCTAGCGGCCTTAGCTCCTACGAGCAGTACTTC.

This clonotype occurred many times. The chain couples TRBV28 to TRBJ1-6, with TRBD1 matching over 9 bases. Germline assignment: CDR1 MDHEN and CDR2 SYDVKM. V lost 10 bases to trimming and J lost 14 bases; unmatched junction nucleotides: 21. The CDR3 length is 16 residues. CDR3 bases: TGTGCCACGGGTCGTGATGCCGGACAGGGGTACCCAACCCTCCACTTT. Translating it yields CATGRDAGQGYPTLHF. Supplemented by reference TRBV28 and TRBJ1-6, the full variable domain reads DVKVTQSSRYLVKRTGEKVFLECVQDMDHENMFWYRQDPGLGLRLIYFSYDVKMKEKGDIPEGYSVSREKKERFSLILESASTNQTSMYLCATGRDAGQGYPTLHFGNGTRLTVT.

Comments on this clonotype: This clone may be a read error of a much larger clone one base away. V and J are TRBV28 and TRBJ1-6; no clear D. Germline lookup yields CDR1 MDHEN and CDR2 SYDVKM. The CDR3 totals 12 residues. The CDR3 region has the DNA TGTGCCAGCATTTTAACGGCCTCACCCCTCCACTTT. It specifies CASILTASPLHF.

V and J are TRBV5-6 and TRBJ1-2; D not resolved. The germline CDR1 and CDR2 sequences are SGHDT and YYEEEE. Trimming took 0 bases from V and 5 from J, leaving 5 bases between them. The CDR3 is 12 amino acids. CDR3 bases: TGTGCCAGCAGCTTGGAGCAGTATGGCTACACCTTC. It translates to CASSLEQYGYTF.

This clonotype was observed at least ten times. The chain employs TRBV5-1 and TRBJ2-1, with unresolved D. The length of the CDR3 is 13 residues. Germline loops: CDR1 SGHRS, CDR2 YFSETQ. V lost 0 bases and J lost 6, with 7 bases in between. The CDR3 loop reads CASSLGVANEQFF. In DNA form, the CDR3 reads TGCGCCAGCAGCTTGGGGGTTGCCAATGAGCAGTTCTTC.

The table lists this clonotype with a few counts. The chain's CDR3 is CASSYSSSGDTEAFF. The DNA for the CDR3 is TGTGCCAGCAGTTACTCCTCGTCCGGGGACACTGAAGCTTTCTTT. The chain recombines TRBV6-5 with TRBJ1-1; D is undetermined. Per germline, CDR1 MNHEY and CDR2 SVGAGI. This CDR3 is 15 amino acids long. The V and J ends lost 0 bases and 3 bases respectively, with 11 bases between them.

This clonotype was counted only a few times. The chain has TRBV7-7 and TRBJ2-2; no clear D gene. Germline CDR1 SSHAT, CDR2 FNYEAQ (reference sequence). V was shortened by 10 bases and J by 7 bases, with 10 bases between the two germline ends. The length of the CDR3 is 11 residues. CDR3 residues: CAIFAGGELFF. CDR3 in DNA: TGTGCCATCTTCGCCGGCGGGGAGCTGTTTTTT. The variable domain in full, completed from reference TRBV7-7 and TRBJ2-2, reads GAGVSQSPRYKVTKRGQDVTLRCDPISSHATLYWYQQALGQGPEFLTYFNYEAQPDKSGLPSDRFSAERPEGSISTLTIQRTEQRDSAMYRCAIFAGGELFFGEGSRLTVL.

This clonotype was recorded many times. The chain has TRBV6-5 and TRBJ2-3; 10 bases align to TRBD1. The J segment lost 2 bases and the V segment lost 6 bases, leaving 5 bases of the junction unmatched. The germline CDR1 and CDR2 sequences are MNHEY and SVGAGI. The CDR3 has 15 residues. CDR3 nucleotides: TGTGCCAGCAGCACCGGGACAGGGGTCACAGATACGCAGTATTTT. This translates into CASSTGTGVTDTQYF.

This clonotype was seen repeatedly, ten times or more. The J gene is TRBJ1-4, the V gene TRBV5-6, with D perhaps TRBD1 (5 bases). The V end lost 4 bases, the J end lost 0 bases, and 16 bases lay between the germline ends. Germline V CDR1 and CDR2: SGHDT, YYEEEE. The CDR3 length is 17 residues. The CDR3 sequence is CASSTTGTAATNEKLFF. The CDR3 coding sequence is TGTGCCAGCAGCACGACCGGGACGGCTGCAACTAATGAAAAACTGTTTTTT. The variable domain in full, with the rest retrieved from reference TRBV5-6 and TRBJ1-4, is DAGVTQSPTHLIKTRGQQVTLRCSPKSGHDTVSWYQQALGQGPQFIFQYYEEEERQRGNFPDRFSGHQFPNYSSELNVNALLLGDSALYLCASSTTGTAATNEKLFFGSGTQLSVL.

This clonotype was counted many times. The chain joins TRBV5-1 to TRBJ2-1; tentatively, D is TRBD1 (5 bases). CDR1 and CDR2 from the germline V gene are SGHRS and YFSETQ. The CDR3 has 13 amino acids. Between the trimmed V and J ends, which lost 0 bases and 13 bases, there was a span of 14 bases. The CDR3, as DNA: TGCGCCAGCAGCTTGGTGGTAGGGGCGGTTCAGTTCTTC. The encoded protein is CASSLVVGAVQFF.

This clonotype was counted at least ten times. The V gene is TRBV12-3 or TRBV12-4, the J gene TRBJ1-1; D possibly corresponds to TRBD1 (5 bases). V was pared by 1 base and J by 5 bases, with 8 bases between. The CDR3 is 13 amino acids. The CDR3 spells CASSLVRGTEAFF. Written as DNA, the CDR3 is TGTGCCAGCAGTTTAGTCCGGGGGACTGAAGCTTTCTTT.

About this clonotype: A much larger clone lies a single base off, so this may be a read error. This chain connects TRBV10-3 to TRBJ2-7; D is uncertain. Germline V gene sequence: CDR1 ENHRY, CDR2 SYGVKD. CDR3 length: 14 amino acids. V was cut by 6 bases and J by 6 bases, with 18 bases left in between. Written as DNA, the CDR3 is TGTGCCATCAGAAGCGCGCAGATGGGGTGCGAGCAGTACTTC. Translation gives CAIRSAQMGCEQYF.

This clonotype was observed many times. The chain carries TRBV29-1 and TRBJ2-1; 9 bases map to TRBD1. The ends lost 6 bases at V and 7 bases at J; junction bases unmatched: 10. The CDR3 runs to 14 residues. The V gene's germline CDR1 is SQVTM and CDR2 ANQGSEA. The CDR3 sequence: CSVAPGQGHNEQFF. The CDR3 DNA is TGCAGCGTAGCACCGGGACAGGGCCATAATGAGCAGTTCTTC.

In this sample, this clonotype turned up many times. The rearrangement links TRBV27 to TRBJ2-7; 11 bases are shared with TRBD1. Germline CDR1 reads MNHEY; CDR2 reads SMNVEV (reference sequence). The V segment lost 3 bases and the J segment 3 bases; nucleotides outside the gene matches: 1. CDR3 length: 14 residues. Written as DNA, the CDR3 is TGTGCCAGCAGTTTTGGGACAGGGGGCTACGAGCAGTACTTC. It translates to CASSFGTGGYEQYF.

This clonotype has ten or more counts. V is TRBV12-3 or TRBV12-4 and J is TRBJ1-5, with 10 bases matching TRBD1. V dropped 5 bases and J dropped 5; count of bases not matched to a gene: 6. The CDR3 loop spans 15 amino acids. CDR3 nucleotide sequence: TGTGCCAGCAGTCCGAGGACAGGGGGGTATCAGCCCCAGCATTTT. Its translation is CASSPRTGGYQPQHF.

This rearrangement joins TRBV5-1 to TRBJ2-5; 13 bases are shared with TRBD2. The CDR3 extends over 16 amino acids. Germline V gene lookup returns CDR1 SGHRS and CDR2 YFSETQ. Trimming cost V 0 bases and J 4 bases; bases outside gene matches: 3. CDR3 sequence reads: CASSLGLAGGRETQYF. DNA for the CDR3: TGCGCCAGCAGCTTGGGACTAGCGGGAGGTAGAGAGACCCAGTACTTC.

In this sample, this clonotype turned up many times. CDR3 sequence (DNA): TGTGCCAGCAGCTCATTAGGGAGGGCCACCGGGGAGCTGTTTTTT. This sequence encodes CASSSLGRATGELFF. This sequence joins TRBV9 and TRBJ2-2, with TRBD2 matching 7 bases. With 4 bases clipped from V and 4 bases from J, the junction kept 7 bases outside the gene matches. The CDR3 has 15 amino acids. Germline CDR1 is SGDLS and CDR2 is YYNGEE.

This clonotype was detected many times. The chain links TRBV20-1 to TRBJ1-6; D gene uncertain. Germline CDR1 is DFQATT and CDR2 is SNEGSKA (reference sequence). The CDR3 totals 16 residues. The V and J ends lost 6 bases and 7 bases respectively, with 22 bases between them. CDR3 sequence: CSATRLGGIGNSPLHF. CDR3 coding DNA: TGCAGTGCCACTCGGTTAGGTGGGATCGGGAATTCACCCCTCCACTTT.

The genes are TRBV11-3 and TRBJ2-1; D perhaps matches TRBD2 (5 bases). Germline CDR1 and CDR2: SGHNT and YENEEA. Trimming shortened V by 1 base and J by 0 bases, and 10 bases separated the two germline ends. The CDR3 runs to 16 residues. The CDR3 is CASSLVGGLSYNEQFF. The CDR3 DNA reads as TGTGCCAGCAGCTTAGTGGGCGGGCTCTCCTACAATGAGCAGTTCTTC.

This clonotype was seen repeatedly, ten times or more. This rearrangement joins TRBV7-8 to TRBJ2-7; TRBD2 might be the D (5 bases). Trimming removed 5 bases at V and 2 bases at J, with 16 bases between. CDR1 SGHVS and CDR2 FQNEAQ come from the germline V gene. The CDR3 runs 15 residues. CDR3 residues: CASSPPTRGPYEQYF. The CDR3 DNA is TGTGCCAGCAGCCCCCCTACTAGAGGACCCTACGAGCAGTACTTC. The full variable domain, completed using reference TRBV7-8 and TRBJ2-7, is GAGVSQSPRYKVAKRGQDVALRCDPISGHVSLFWYQQALGQGPEFLTYFQNEAQLDKSGLPSDRFFAERPEGSVSTLKIQRTQQEDSAVYLCASSPPTRGPYEQYFGPGTRLTVT.

This clonotype came up many times. The V and J genes are TRBV11-1 and TRBJ2-3; D remains unclear. V dropped 4 bases and J dropped 2 bases, with 13 bases sitting between them. The CDR3 totals 15 residues. CDR1 SGHAT and CDR2 FQDESV come from the germline V gene (reference sequence). Here the CDR3 reads CASSSPNWNTDTQYF. The DNA for the CDR3 is TGTGCCAGCAGCTCGCCGAACTGGAACACAGATACGCAGTATTTT.

This clonotype was detected ten times or more. The chain recombines TRBV5-6 with TRBJ2-7, with a possible D match to TRBD2 (6 bases). Between the trimmed V and J ends, which lost 4 bases and 2 bases, there was a span of 10 bases. CDR1 is SGHDT and CDR2 is YYEEEE in the germline V gene. The CDR3 consists of 13 residues. CDR3 amino acids: CASSGGRPYEQYF. Written as DNA, the CDR3 is TGTGCCAGCAGCGGGGGGAGGCCCTACGAGCAGTACTTC.